Listed here are 30 T cell receptor beta chains from one sample, sequenced in a study of T cell clonotyping in hematopoietic cell transplantation. Noted time point: recipient sample about 28 days before transplant, after cytoreduction. The data were produced by immunoSEQ multiplex PCR, yet TCRdb's version contains in-frame clones alone and is incomplete. The table lists 35,000 to 45,000 clones, roughly 96% of them singletons. Sequencing used peripheral blood mononuclear cells, obtained before stem cell transplant. The receptor source for this set is a man aged 40-50 years with chronic myeloid leukemia. Some clones in this sample may be carry-over from other donors' samples.

The V gene is TRBV6-5, the J gene TRBJ2-5; D not resolved. The CDR3 has 13 amino acids. The germline V gene has CDR1 MNHEY and CDR2 SVGAGI. The V end lost 6 bases, the J end lost 7 bases, and 15 bases lay between the germline ends. For the CDR3, the DNA is TGTGCCAGCAGCTCTAATCCTGTAGGGACCCAGTACTTC. Residues: CASSSNPVGTQYF.

V is TRBV7-9 and J is TRBJ2-1, with 9 positions matching TRBD2. The germline V gene has CDR1 SEHNR and CDR2 FQNEAQ (reference sequence). The CDR3 sequence is 18 residues long. The J segment lost 7 bases and the V segment lost 3 bases, leaving 16 bases of the junction unmatched. For the CDR3, the DNA is TGTGCCAGCAGCTTGGGACTAGCCACGGGGAGGACGTCAAATGAGCAGTTCTTC. As protein: CASSLGLATGRTSNEQFF.

Only one count was recorded for this clone. V and J are TRBV11-2 and TRBJ1-2, with D maybe TRBD1 (6 bases). The V and J ends lost 0 bases and 4 bases respectively, with 12 bases between them. Germline-derived CDR1 and CDR2 are SGHAT and FQNNGV. The CDR3 runs to 15 residues. DNA of the CDR3: TGTGCCAGCAGCTTAGATCAGGGGCTGTCCTATGGCTACACCTTC. Its protein is CASSLDQGLSYGYTF.

The J gene is TRBJ1-3, the V gene TRBV30, with 8 bases fitting TRBD1. CDR1 and CDR2 from the germline V gene are GTSNPN and SVGIG (reference sequence). The J segment lost 3 bases and the V segment lost 8 bases, leaving 3 bases of the junction unmatched. The CDR3 runs to 12 residues. The CDR3 DNA follows: TGTGCCAGCACAGGGGGTGGAAACACCATATATTTT. As protein: CASTGGGNTIYF.

To note about this clone: One end of the junction does not line up with germline, which may come from a read error. The rearrangement joins TRBV7-6 to TRBJ1-1, with D tentatively TRBD1 (6 bases). The CDR3 extends over 17 amino acids. Germline V gene lookup returns CDR1 SGHVS and CDR2 FNYEAQ. This chain's CDR3 is CASSLSRGVRSNAEAFF. Written as DNA, the CDR3 is TGTGCCAGCAGCTTATCGAGGGGGGTTAGGTCGAACGCTGAAGCTTTCTTT. The whole variable domain, filled in from reference TRBV7-6 and TRBJ1-1, reads GAGVSQSPRYKVTKRGQDVALRCDPISGHVSLYWYRQALGQGPEFLTYFNYEAQQDKSGLPNDRFSAERPEGSISTLTIQRTEQRDSAMYRCASSLSRGVRSNAEAFFGQGTRLTVV.

In this sample, this clone turned up once. CDR3: CASSLLGTDKAKNIQYF. CDR3 in DNA: TGTGCCAGCAGTTTACTAGGGACAGATAAAGCCAAAAACATTCAGTACTTC. The J gene is TRBJ2-4, the V gene TRBV28; 7 bases align to TRBD1. V lost 2 bases and J lost 0; bases outside the gene matches: 7. This CDR3 contains 17 residues. Looked up from germline, CDR1 is MDHEN and CDR2 is SYDVKM.

The genes are TRBV10-3 and TRBJ2-3, with 10 bases fitting TRBD2. There are 15 residues in the CDR3. In germline, CDR1 is ENHRY, CDR2 SYGVKD. V was pared by 6 bases and J by 3 bases, with 6 bases of the junction left unmatched. CDR3 nucleotide sequence: TGTGCCATCAGCAGCGGGGGGGCCGCGACAGATACGCAGTATTTT. Residues: CAISSGGAATDTQYF.

Here the CDR3 reads CASSEMAGGTSPLHF. The CDR3 bases are TGTGCCAGCAGTGAAATGGCAGGGGGGACTTCACCCCTCCACTTT. The chain joins TRBV6-1 to TRBJ1-6; 7 bases line up with TRBD1. Germline lookup yields CDR1 MNHNS and CDR2 SASEGT. J gave up 9 bases and V 2 bases, and 7 bases lay outside the gene matches. This CDR3 spans 15 amino acids.

V gene TRBV9 combines with J gene TRBJ2-1; 10 positions match TRBD2. CDR1 is SGDLS, CDR2 YYNGEE, per germline. After removal of 0 bases from V and 8 bases from J, the junction contained 5 bases not matched to a gene. This CDR3 region has 15 residues. The CDR3: CASSVESGGAYEQFF. The CDR3 region has the DNA TGTGCCAGCAGCGTAGAGAGCGGGGGGGCCTATGAGCAGTTCTTC.

The gene calls are TRBV30 and TRBJ1-4; the D gene is possibly TRBD1 (5 bases). CDR1 GTSNPN and CDR2 SVGIG come from the germline V gene (reference sequence). V shed 3 bases and J shed 0 bases, with 17 bases lying between them. CDR3 size: 17 residues. For the CDR3, the DNA is TGTGCCTGGAGCGGAGGAGCCCGGGACGCAACTAATGAAAAACTGTTTTTT. Translated: CAWSGGARDATNEKLFF.

The CDR3 DNA follows: TGTGCCAGCAGCCCATTTTTTAGCGGGGGGGCATCGGATACGCAGTATTTT. The encoded protein is CASSPFFSGGASDTQYF. The chain links TRBV7-2 to TRBJ2-3, with TRBD2 matching over 11 bases. The trim removed 5 bases at V and 6 bases at J, leaving 13 bases unmatched. Per the germline V gene, CDR1 is SGHTA and CDR2 is FQGNSA. This CDR3 spans 17 amino acids.

The chain joins TRBV14 to TRBJ1-1; D is possibly TRBD1 (6 bases). Germline V CDR1 and CDR2: SGHDN, FVKESK. The CDR3 has 15 amino acids. Trimming removed 1 base from V and 1 base from J, with 10 bases in between. CDR3 loop: CASSQVAGANTEAFF. CDR3 nucleotides: TGTGCCAGCAGCCAAGTTGCGGGGGCGAACACTGAAGCTTTCTTT.

The chain uses TRBV10-3 and TRBJ1-1, with 7 nucleotides matching TRBD1. With V trimmed by 0 bases and J by 6 bases, 7 bases remained unmatched. Germline V gene lookup returns CDR1 ENHRY and CDR2 SYGVKD. The CDR3 has 15 residues. In DNA, the CDR3 is TGTGCCATCAGTGAGTCCGTACAGGGGTTCGCTGAAGCTTTCTTT. Amino acid sequence: CAISESVQGFAEAFF.

V usage is TRBV29-1 and J usage is TRBJ1-2; weak D call: TRBD1 (5 bases). V was cut by 6 bases and J by 4 bases, with 15 bases left in between. The CDR3 loop spans 13 amino acids. CDR1 and CDR2 (germline): SQVTM, ANQGSEA. In nucleotides, the CDR3 is TGCAGCGTGCGGAGGGGACTTACCTATGGCTACACCTTC. The encoded protein is CSVRRGLTYGYTF. Full variable domain (rest looked up from reference TRBV29-1 and TRBJ1-2): SAVISQKPSRDICQRGTSLTIQCQVDSQVTMMFWYRQQPGQSLTLIATANQGSEATYESGFVIDKFPISRPNLTFSTLTVSNMSPEDSSIYLCSVRRGLTYGYTFGSGTRLTVV.

V is TRBV11-3 and J is TRBJ2-7, with unresolved D. The V end lost 1 base, the J end lost 0 bases, and 7 bases lay between the germline ends. This CDR3 comprises 14 residues. Germline-derived CDR1 and CDR2 are SGHNT and YENEEA. Written as DNA, the CDR3 is TGTGCCAGCAGCTTAGGTCTTGCCTCCTACGAGCAGTACTTC. Protein sequence: CASSLGLASYEQYF.

V gene TRBV7-9 combines with J gene TRBJ1-5; D not certain. Trimming removed 9 bases from V and 0 bases from J, with 21 bases in between. This CDR3 region has 17 residues. Germline V gives CDR1 SEHNR, CDR2 FQNEAQ (reference sequence). CDR3 loop: CASRPGMKSYSNQPQHF. Here the CDR3 DNA reads TGTGCCAGTCGACCGGGAATGAAATCTTATAGCAATCAGCCCCAGCATTTT. The complete variable domain, with remaining parts taken from reference TRBV7-9 and TRBJ1-5, reads DTGVSQNPRHKITKRGQNVTFRCDPISEHNRLYWYRQTLGQGPEFLTYFQNEAQLEKSRLLSDRFSAERPKGSFSTLEIQRTEQGDSAMYLCASRPGMKSYSNQPQHFGDGTRLSIL.

This chain links TRBV4-1 with TRBJ1-2, with no clear D. The germline gives CDR1 MGHRA, CDR2 YSYEKL. Between the trimmed V and J ends, which lost 0 bases and 8 bases, there was a span of 4 bases. The CDR3 covers 11 residues. The CDR3 reads CASSQDGGYTF. The CDR3 DNA follows: TGCGCCAGCAGCCAAGATGGGGGCTACACCTTC.

The genes are TRBV30 and TRBJ1-4; D gene unclear. The germline V gene has CDR1 GTSNPN and CDR2 SVGIG (reference sequence). There are 16 residues in the CDR3. V was shortened by 0 bases and J by 7 bases, with 18 bases between the two germline ends. CDR3 residues: CAWSVDPERRSEKLFF. In DNA form, the CDR3 reads TGTGCCTGGAGTGTAGATCCAGAGAGGCGTAGTGAAAAACTGTTTTTT.

The chain joins TRBV28 to TRBJ1-1; 8 bases are a match to TRBD1. Germline CDR1 reads MDHEN; CDR2 reads SYDVKM. The CDR3 is 15 residues long. V shed 3 bases and J 3 bases; nucleotides not matched to a gene: 6. For the CDR3, the DNA is TGTGCCAGCAGTTTCCTTACAGGGGGGGACACTGAAGCTTTCTTT. Encoded protein: CASSFLTGGDTEAFF.

CDR3 coding DNA: TGTGCCAGCAGCTCTAAGACAGGAATAACTCACAGGACCGGGGAGCTGTTTTTT. This encodes CASSSKTGITHRTGELFF. The rearrangement joins TRBV5-4 to TRBJ2-2, with D perhaps TRBD1 (6 bases). Germline loops: CDR1 SGHNT, CDR2 YYREEE (reference sequence). The V end was cut by 3 bases, the J end by 5 bases, with 23 bases between. The CDR3 covers 18 residues.

The chain couples TRBV2 to TRBJ1-4, with 12 bases that match TRBD1. The CDR3 has 15 residues. Germline CDR1 reads SNHLY; CDR2 reads FYNNEI. Trimming took 6 bases from V and 10 from J; bases not matched to a gene: 9. The CDR3 bases are TGTGCCAGCAGCGTTACCGGGACAGGGGGCAGAAAACTGTTTTTT. It is translated as CASSVTGTGGRKLFF.

The rearrangement joins TRBV2 to TRBJ2-7, with 10 positions matching TRBD1. Germline loops: CDR1 SNHLY, CDR2 FYNNEI. The CDR3 extends over 16 amino acids. V lost 6 bases, J lost 2 bases, and 10 bases stayed unmatched. The chain's CDR3 is CASSPAGTGAAYEQYF. The CDR3 DNA follows: TGTGCCAGCAGCCCGGCCGGGACAGGGGCGGCCTACGAGCAGTACTTC.

The V call is TRBV20-1, the J call TRBJ2-7; D unresolved. The CDR3 is made up of 11 amino acids. Germline CDR1 and CDR2: DFQATT and SNEGSKA (reference sequence). Between the trimmed V and J ends, which lost 3 bases and 5 bases, there was a span of 8 bases. CDR3 loop: CSASEENEQYF. The CDR3 region has the DNA TGCAGTGCTAGTGAGGAGAACGAGCAGTACTTC.

The chain recombines TRBV29-1 with TRBJ2-3; the D gene is possibly TRBD1 (5 bases). Germline V lookup: CDR1 SQVTM, CDR2 ANQGSEA. The CDR3 consists of 15 residues. V was cut by 1 base and J by 3 bases, with 14 bases left in between. CDR3 amino acids: CSVEAKGPPTDTQYF. In nucleotides, the CDR3 is TGCAGCGTTGAAGCGAAGGGGCCGCCGACAGATACGCAGTATTTT.

A single count supports this clone. This chain links TRBV15 with TRBJ2-6; D is unresolved. CDR3 size: 14 residues. The germline V and J ends were trimmed by 2 bases and 0 bases, with 2 bases remaining between them. The germline gives CDR1 LNHNV, CDR2 YYDKDF (reference sequence). This CDR3 is CATSRNSGANVLTF. In DNA, the CDR3 is TGTGCCACCAGCAGAAACTCTGGGGCCAACGTCCTGACTTTC.

Here the CDR3 reads CASSSAGVPEKLFF. The CDR3 DNA sequence: TGTGCCAGCAGCTCGGCAGGGGTTCCTGAAAAACTGTTTTTT. The chain joins TRBV7-9 to TRBJ1-4; TRBD1 is a possible D gene (6 bases). Germline V CDR1 and CDR2: SEHNR, FQNEAQ (reference sequence). This CDR3 has 14 residues. Trimming left V 4 bases short and J 7 bases short, with 13 bases between.

The chain joins TRBV27 to TRBJ2-7, with D unresolved. The CDR3 contains 12 residues. Trimming removed 4 bases at V and 6 bases at J, with 10 bases between. Germline assignment: CDR1 MNHEY and CDR2 SMNVEV (reference sequence). The CDR3 DNA reads as TGTGCCAGCAGTTCCCCGGTCGGCGAGCAGTACTTC. Protein product: CASSSPVGEQYF.

The chain joins TRBV7-9 to TRBJ2-7; D might be TRBD1 (6 bases). Trimming removed 5 bases from V and 0 bases from J, with 14 bases in between. Germline CDR1 and CDR2: SEHNR and FQNEAQ (reference sequence). The CDR3 is made up of 15 amino acids. Here the CDR3 reads CASSHRQDPSYEQYF. CDR3 DNA: TGTGCCAGCAGCCACCGACAGGACCCCTCCTACGAGCAGTACTTC.

The V call is TRBV28, the J call TRBJ1-5; a possible D gene is TRBD1 (6 bases). Germline V lookup: CDR1 MDHEN, CDR2 SYDVKM. The V end lost 2 bases, the J end lost 0 bases, and 11 bases lay between the germline ends. The CDR3 totals 16 residues. CDR3 DNA: TGTGCCAGCAGTTTAAGGACAGATAGTAGCAATCAGCCCCAGCATTTT. The encoded protein is CASSLRTDSSNQPQHF. Based on the CDR3 plus reference TRBV28 and TRBJ1-5, the full variable domain is DVKVTQSSRYLVKRTGEKVFLECVQDMDHENMFWYRQDPGLGLRLIYFSYDVKMKEKGDIPEGYSVSREKKERFSLILESASTNQTSMYLCASSLRTDSSNQPQHFGDGTRLSIL.

The chain links TRBV4-3 to TRBJ1-1; D might be TRBD1 (5 bases). Trimming left V 1 base short and J 8 bases short, with 17 bases between. CDR1 and CDR2 (germline): LGHNA, YSLEER. This CDR3 region has 15 residues. The CDR3 loop is CASSQVGGGLSEAFF. Here the CDR3 DNA reads TGCGCCAGCAGCCAAGTGGGGGGGGGTCTGTCCGAAGCTTTCTTT.